This T cell receptor (beta chain) appears in the sequencing data of a study of HIV-infected patients and healthy controls. This clonotype showed up many times. cDNA was made from 500 ng RNA using alpha and beta constant primers. Using multiplexing indices, alpha and beta chain libraries were generated apart by chain-specific third strand synthesis. TCRdb fed the 5' RACE reads into MiXCR, producing one record per CDR3 protein. Of 9,400 or so distinct CDR3 sequences in the sample, around 8.7% are singletons; the top ten hold 22%. Antiretroviral therapy had run roughly three months, about 14 weeks, before follow-up blood collection. All unsorted peripheral T cells were captured because whole blood was used without fractionation. In germline, CDR1 is SQVTM, CDR2 ANQGSEA. V lost 6 bases and J lost 8, with 20 bases in between. The CDR3 spans 14 residues.

This specimen consisted of blood, obtained during antiretroviral therapy. The gene calls are TRBV29-1 and TRBJ2-4; tentative D call: TRBD1 (6 bases). This receptor was identified in an adult with HIV infection. CDR3 residues: CSVVTGSQWDIQYF. The CDR3 DNA sequence: TGCAGCGTGGTAACAGGGTCCCAGTGGGACATTCAGTACTTC. Full variable domain (rest looked up from reference TRBV29-1 and TRBJ2-4): SAVISQKPSRDICQRGTSLTIQCQVDSQVTMMFWYRQQPGQSLTLIATANQGSEATYESGFVIDKFPISRPNLTFSTLTVSNMSPEDSSIYLCSVVTGSQWDIQYFGAGTRLSVL.